This entry features one T cell receptor (beta chain) sequence. Its antigen is undetermined. The sample is drawn from a study of CXCR3-negative and CXCR3-positive naive CD8 T cells. Libraries were UMI-labeled 5' RACE TRB cDNA. TCRdb reanalyzed the 5' RACE reads, giving one entry per CDR3 protein sequence and no DNA. Across about 130,000 distinct CDR3 sequences, the top ten clones capture roughly 0.59% of the sample. The CDR3 runs to 12 residues. Looked up from germline, CDR1 is KGHDR and CDR2 is SFDVKD. Overall study findings and caveats: Naive cells positive for CXCR3 carried more hydrophobic TRB CDR3s than CXCR3-negative ones. Naive CXCR3-positive and CXCR3-negative cells shared similar TRBV-TRBJ usage, unlike memory cells. The study found comparably high diversity in both naive subsets and much lower diversity in memory CD8+ cells.

The origin of this receptor is a human donor in good health. Some clones in this sample may be carry-over from other donors' samples. Source material: naive CXCR3+ CD8+ T cells from blood. Sample subset: CD45RO-CCR7+CD27+CD95- naive CD8+ T cells expressing CXCR3 (TNR3+). The rearrangement links TRBV24-1 to TRBJ1-1. CDR3 loop: CATSDGIIEAFF.